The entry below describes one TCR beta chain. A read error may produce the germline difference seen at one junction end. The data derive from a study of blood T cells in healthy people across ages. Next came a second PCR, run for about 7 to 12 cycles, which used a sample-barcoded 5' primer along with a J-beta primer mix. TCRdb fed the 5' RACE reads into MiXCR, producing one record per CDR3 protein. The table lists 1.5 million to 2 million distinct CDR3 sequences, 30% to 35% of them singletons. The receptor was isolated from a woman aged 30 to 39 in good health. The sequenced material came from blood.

CDR3 bases: TGCAGTGCTAGAGCCCAAAACTCCTACAATAAGCAGTTCTTC. As protein: CSARAQNSYNKQFF. This chain joins TRBV20-1 and TRBJ2-1; no reliable D call. CDR3 length: 14 residues. Germline V gene lookup returns CDR1 DFQATT and CDR2 SNEGSKA (reference sequence).